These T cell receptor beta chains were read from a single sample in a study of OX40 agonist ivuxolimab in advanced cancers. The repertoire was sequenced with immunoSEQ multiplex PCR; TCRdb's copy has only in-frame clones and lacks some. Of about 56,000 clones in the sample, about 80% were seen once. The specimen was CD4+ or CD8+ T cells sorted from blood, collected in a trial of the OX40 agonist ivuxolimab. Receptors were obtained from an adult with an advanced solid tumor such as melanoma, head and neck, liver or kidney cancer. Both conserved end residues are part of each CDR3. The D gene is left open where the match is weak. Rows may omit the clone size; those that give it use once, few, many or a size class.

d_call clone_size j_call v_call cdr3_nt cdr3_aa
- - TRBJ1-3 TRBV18 TGTGCCAGCTCATTCCAGACCCCTGACAGTGGAAACACCATATATTTT CASSFQTPDSGNTIYF
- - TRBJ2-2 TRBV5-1 TGCGCCAGCTTGGGGGATGCCGCCACCGGGGAGCTGTTTTTT CASLGDAATGELFF
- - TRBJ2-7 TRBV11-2 TGTGCCAGCAGCTCTGACTCCCACCAGGGATCCTACGAGCAGTACTTC CASSSDSHQGSYEQYF
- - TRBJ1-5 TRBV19 TGTGCCAGTAGTATAGATAGAGGGGCGGGTCTGCCCCAGCATTTT CASSIDRGAGLPQHF
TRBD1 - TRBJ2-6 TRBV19 TGTGCCAGTAGTATGAGGGACAGGGGCTCTGGGGCCAACGTCCTGACTTTC CASSMRDRGSGANVLTF
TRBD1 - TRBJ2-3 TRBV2 TGTGCCAGCAGTACCAGACAGGGGAGCACAGATACGCAGTATTTT CASSTRQGSTDTQYF
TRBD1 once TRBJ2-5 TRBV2 TGTGCCAGCAGTGAAGAACTCGGACAGGGCTGGGAGACCCAGTACTTC CASSEELGQGWETQYF
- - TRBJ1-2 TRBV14 TGTGCCAGCAGCCAAGGGGCCAGCTATGGCTACACCTTC CASSQGASYGYTF
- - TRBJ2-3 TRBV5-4 TGTGCCAGCAGCGCAGTAAGCACAGATACGCAGTATTTT CASSAVSTDTQYF
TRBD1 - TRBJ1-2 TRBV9 TGTGCCAGCAGCGGACAGGGGGCGTATGGCTACACCTTC CASSGQGAYGYTF
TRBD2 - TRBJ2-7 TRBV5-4 TGTGCCAGCAGCTTGGATCCTAGCGGAACCTACGAGCAGTACTTC CASSLDPSGTYEQYF
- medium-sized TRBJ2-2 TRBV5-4 TGTGCCAGCAGCTTGGGACAGAACACCGGGGAGCTGTTTTTT CASSLGQNTGELFF
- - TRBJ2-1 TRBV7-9 TGTGCCTCCTCCGGGGACCGATACAATGAGCAGTTCTTC CASSGDRYNEQFF
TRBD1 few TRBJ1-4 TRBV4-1 TGCGCCAGCAGCCCAGGCGTAGGGACAGGGGGAGAAAAACTGTTTTTT CASSPGVGTGGEKLFF
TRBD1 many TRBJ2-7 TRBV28 TGTGCCAGCAGTCCACAGGGGGCGAGGGGAAATTACGAGCAGTACTTC CASSPQGARGNYEQYF
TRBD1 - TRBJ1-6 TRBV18 TGTGCCAGCTCGGATGACAGGGGACAGGGGGCGTCCTATAATTCACCCCTCCACTTT CASSDDRGQGASYNSPLHF
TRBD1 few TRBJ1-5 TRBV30 TGTGCCTGGAGTACCACAGGGGATCAGCCCCAGCATTTT CAWSTTGDQPQHF
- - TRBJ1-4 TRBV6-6 TGTGCCAGCAGGTATACCGGGAGGGATGAAAAACTGTTTTTT CASRYTGRDEKLFF
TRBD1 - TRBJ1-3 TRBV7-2 TGTGCCAGCAGGCGAACAGGGGGCTCTGGAAACACCATATATTTT CASRRTGGSGNTIYF
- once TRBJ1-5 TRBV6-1 TGTGCCAGCAACCGCGACGGCAATCAGCCCCAGCATTTT CASNRDGNQPQHF
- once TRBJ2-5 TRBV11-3 TGTGCCAGCAGCTTGGGTCGGGGAACACGCCAAGAGACCCAGTACTTC CASSLGRGTRQETQYF
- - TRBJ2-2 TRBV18 TGTGCCAGCTCACCGTTAGCAGCTTTAGCCGGGGAGCTGTTTTTT CASSPLAALAGELFF
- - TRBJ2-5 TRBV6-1 TGTGCCAGCAGTTATCGGCTGCAAGAGACCCAGTACTTC CASSYRLQETQYF
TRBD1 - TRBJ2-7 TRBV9 TGTGCCAGCAGCCCCGGGACCGGACAGGGGGCTGGGGAGCAGTACTTC CASSPGTGQGAGEQYF
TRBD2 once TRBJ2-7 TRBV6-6 TGTGCCAGCAGACCAGCGGGAGGGCCAGGGGAGCAGTACTTC CASRPAGGPGEQYF
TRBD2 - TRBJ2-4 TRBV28 TGTGCCAGCACCACAACCTTGGGGGGACTAAGGGCACAGTACTTC CASTTTLGGLRAQYF
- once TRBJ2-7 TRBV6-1 TGTGCCAGCAGACCACAGGGCTTTTATTACGAGCAGTACTTC CASRPQGFYYEQYF
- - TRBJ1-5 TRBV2 TGTGCCAGCAGAAGGAGGGAAGGCAGCAATCAGCCCCAGCATTTT CASRRREGSNQPQHF
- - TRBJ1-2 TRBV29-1 TGCAGCGTTGAAAAAAAGGGTTGGCAGTCCTATGGCTACACCTTC CSVEKKGWQSYGYTF
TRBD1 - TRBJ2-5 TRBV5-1 TGCGCCAGCAGCTGGGCCGGGACAGCACAAGAGACCCAGTACTTC CASSWAGTAQETQYF
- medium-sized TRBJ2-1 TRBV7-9 TGTGCCAGCAGCTTGCCTCAGTCCGGGACGCCAGGTATCTTC CASSLPQSGTPGIF
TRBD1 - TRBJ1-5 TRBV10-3 TGTGCCATCAGCGACCGGGACAGGGGCAATCAGCCCCAGCATTTT CAISDRDRGNQPQHF
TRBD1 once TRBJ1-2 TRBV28 TGTGCCAGCAGTCCATCGGGCCTCGACAGGGGTTGGAACTATGGCTACACCTTC CASSPSGLDRGWNYGYTF
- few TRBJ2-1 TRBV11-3 TGTGCCAGCAGCTTAGATCTAGCCGAAAATGAGCAGTTCTTC CASSLDLAENEQFF
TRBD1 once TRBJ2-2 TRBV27 TGTGCCAGCAGTTATACAGGGGCCCTGGGGGTCACCGGGGAGCTGTTTTTT CASSYTGALGVTGELFF
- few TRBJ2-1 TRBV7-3 TGTGCCAGCAGCTTATTAGCTAGTACCATAGATGAGCAGTTCTTC CASSLLASTIDEQFF
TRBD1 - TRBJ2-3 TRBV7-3 TGTGCCAGCAGCCCGGGACAGGCCAACACAGATACGCAGTATTTT CASSPGQANTDTQYF
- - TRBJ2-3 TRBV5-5 TGTGCCAGCAGCTTGGCGGTGGGAAAGGGAGATACGCAGTATTTT CASSLAVGKGDTQYF
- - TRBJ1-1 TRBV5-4 TGTGCCAGCAGCCCAAATAATTACGGTGGAGATGCTGAAGCTTTCTTT CASSPNNYGGDAEAFF
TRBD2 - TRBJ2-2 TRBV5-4 TGTGCCAGCAGCTGGCCATGGGCTAGCGGGAGTACCGGGGAGCTGTTTTTT CASSWPWASGSTGELFF
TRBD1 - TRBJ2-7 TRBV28 TGTGCCAGCAGTATACTCGGGACAGGGGTCTACGAGCAGTACTTC CASSILGTGVYEQYF
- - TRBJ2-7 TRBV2 TGTGCCAGCAGTGTCGTACGGGAATCCTACGAGCAGTACTTC CASSVVRESYEQYF
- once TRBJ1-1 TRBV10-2 TGCGCCAGCAGCTGGAAGCGGGACACTGAAGCTTTCTTT CASSWKRDTEAFF
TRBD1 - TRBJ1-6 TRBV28 TGTGCCAGCAGACGGACAGGGGAAAATTCACCCCTCCACTTT CASRRTGENSPLHF
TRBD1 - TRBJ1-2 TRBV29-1 TGCAGCGTCGCGGAAACAGGGGGCGGAGGCTACACCTTC CSVAETGGGGYTF
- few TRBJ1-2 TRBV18 TGTGCCAGCTCACCACCGGAGACTAACTATGGCTACACCTTC CASSPPETNYGYTF
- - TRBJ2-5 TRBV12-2 TGTGCAAGTCGCCCCCCCCCTCAGGGGGCAAGAGAGACCCAGTACTTC CASRPPPQGARETQYF
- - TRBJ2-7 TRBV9 TGTGCCAGCAGCCCCTCGAGGGGCGAGCAGTACTTC CASSPSRGEQYF
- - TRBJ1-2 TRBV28 TGTGCCAGCAGGACAGAACAAATTAACTATGGCTACACCTTC CASRTEQINYGYTF
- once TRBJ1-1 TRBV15 TGTGCCACCAGCAGACGGGTTCGGGGGGCAACCCTGGAAGCTTTCTTT CATSRRVRGATLEAFF
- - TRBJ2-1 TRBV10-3 TGTGCCATCAGTGAGTCGCCGAGCTCCTACAATGAGCAGTTCTTC CAISESPSSYNEQFF
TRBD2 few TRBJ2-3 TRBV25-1 TGTGCCAGCAGTGAAGCCCGGACTAGCGGGGGGGCAGATACGCAGTATTTT CASSEARTSGGADTQYF
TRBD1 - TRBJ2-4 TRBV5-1 TGCGCCAGCAGCTGGGAGACAGGGGGCGGAAACATTCAGTACTTC CASSWETGGGNIQYF
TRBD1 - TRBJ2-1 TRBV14 TGTGCCAGTCAGCGAGACAGGGTGGGAAACAATGAGCAGTTCTTC CASQRDRVGNNEQFF